One sample yielded the 5 T cell receptor beta chains listed below, sequenced in a study of CD8+CD57+ T cells in acquired aplastic anemia. Those patients picked for sequencing had displayed CD8+CD57+ cell expansion on flow cytometry. Researchers used genomic DNA as the template to profile TCR beta VDJ and CDR3. TCRdb recomputed calls from the reads with MiXCR, one row per CDR3 protein. This table holds some 98,000 distinct CDR3 sequences, roughly 70% found once. Sequencing input: sorted CD4+, CD8+, or CD8+CD57+ T cells (not recorded which) from PBMCs. All receptors derive from a human donor with aplastic anemia.

V is TRBV2 and J is TRBJ2-1; the match to TRBD2 covers 11 bases. The germline V gene has CDR1 SNHLY and CDR2 FYNNEI. V dropped 9 bases and J dropped 7; count of bases not matched to a gene: 2. The CDR3 is made up of 12 amino acids. CDR3 in DNA: TGTGCCAGTGTAGCGGGGGGGAATGAGCAGTTCTTC. Its protein is CASVAGGNEQFF.

This clonotype came up once. The chain uses TRBV6-4 and TRBJ2-1; 11 nucleotides line up with TRBD1. Germline V CDR1 and CDR2: MRHNA, SNTAGT. Losses at the gene ends were 2 bases for V and 5 bases for J; bases not matched to a gene: 2. This CDR3 comprises 15 residues. The CDR3 coding sequence is TGTGCCAGCAGTGACCGGACAGGGGGCAACAATGAGCAGTTCTTC. Residues: CASSDRTGGNNEQFF.

The rearrangement joins TRBV14 to TRBJ2-1; 7 bases align to TRBD2. Trimming cost V 1 base and J 5 bases; bases outside gene matches: 8. The CDR3 sequence is 16 residues long. From germline, CDR1 is SGHDN and CDR2 FVKESK. The CDR3, as DNA: TGTGCCAGCAGCCAAGTTCCTGGACTAGTTGACAATGAGCAGTTCTTC. This sequence encodes CASSQVPGLVDNEQFF.

V is TRBV10-3 and J is TRBJ1-1; TRBD1 aligns across 9 bases. With V trimmed by 6 bases and J by 6 bases, 5 bases remained unmatched. Germline CDR1 reads ENHRY; CDR2 reads SYGVKD. The CDR3 extends over 13 amino acids. CDR3 DNA: TGTGCCATCAGGGGACAGGGTTGGTCTGAAGCTTTCTTT. This translates into CAIRGQGWSEAFF.

The chain couples TRBV29-1 to TRBJ1-1, with 8 bases aligning to TRBD1. There are 13 residues in the CDR3. CDR1 is SQVTM, CDR2 ANQGSEA, per germline. The V and J ends lost 7 bases and 5 bases, in that order; junction bases with no gene match: 9. As DNA, the CDR3 is TGCAGCGGCCGGACAGGGACCGGGACTGAAGCTTTCTTT. Amino acid sequence: CSGRTGTGTEAFF. Filled out from reference TRBV29-1 and TRBJ1-1, the complete variable domain reads SAVISQKPSRDICQRGTSLTIQCQVDSQVTMMFWYRQQPGQSLTLIATANQGSEATYESGFVIDKFPISRPNLTFSTLTVSNMSPEDSSIYLCSGRTGTGTEAFFGQGTRLTVV.